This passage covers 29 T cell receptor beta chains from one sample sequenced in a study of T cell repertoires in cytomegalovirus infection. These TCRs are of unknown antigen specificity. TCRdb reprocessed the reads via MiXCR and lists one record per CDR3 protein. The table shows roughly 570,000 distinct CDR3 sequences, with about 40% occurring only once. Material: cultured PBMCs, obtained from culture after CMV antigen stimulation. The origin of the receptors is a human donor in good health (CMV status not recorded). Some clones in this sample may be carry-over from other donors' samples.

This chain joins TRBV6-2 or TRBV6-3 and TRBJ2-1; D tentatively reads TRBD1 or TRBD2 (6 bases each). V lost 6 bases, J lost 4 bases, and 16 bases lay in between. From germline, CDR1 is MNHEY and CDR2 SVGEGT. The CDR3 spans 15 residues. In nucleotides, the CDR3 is TGTGCCAGCAGACTACTGGCGGGACATTACAATGAGCAGTTCTTC. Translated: CASRLLAGHYNEQFF.

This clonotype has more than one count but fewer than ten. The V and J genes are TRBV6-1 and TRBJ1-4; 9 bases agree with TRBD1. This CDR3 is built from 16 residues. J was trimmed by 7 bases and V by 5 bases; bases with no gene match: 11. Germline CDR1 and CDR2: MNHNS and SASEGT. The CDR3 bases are TGTGCCAGCAGTTCGACTCTGACAGGGGGAAGTGAAAAACTGTTTTTT. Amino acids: CASSSTLTGGSEKLFF.

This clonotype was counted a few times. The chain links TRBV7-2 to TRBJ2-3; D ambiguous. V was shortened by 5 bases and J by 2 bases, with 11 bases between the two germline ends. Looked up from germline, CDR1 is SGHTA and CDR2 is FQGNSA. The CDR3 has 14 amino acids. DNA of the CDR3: TGTGCCAGCAGCCCCCCGGGCACCACAGATACGCAGTATTTT. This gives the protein CASSPPGTTDTQYF.

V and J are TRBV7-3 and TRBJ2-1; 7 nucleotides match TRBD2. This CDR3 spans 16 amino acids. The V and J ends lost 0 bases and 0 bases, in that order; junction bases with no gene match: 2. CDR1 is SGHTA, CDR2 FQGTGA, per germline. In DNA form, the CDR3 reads TGTGCCAGCAGCTTAACGACTAGCCACTCCTACAATGAGCAGTTCTTC. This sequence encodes CASSLTTSHSYNEQFF. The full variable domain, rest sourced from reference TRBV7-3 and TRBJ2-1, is GAGVSQTPSNKVTEKGKYVELRCDPISGHTALYWYRQSLGQGPEFLIYFQGTGAADDSGLPNDRFFAVRPEGSVSTLKIQRTERGDSAVYLCASSLTTSHSYNEQFFGPGTRLTVL.

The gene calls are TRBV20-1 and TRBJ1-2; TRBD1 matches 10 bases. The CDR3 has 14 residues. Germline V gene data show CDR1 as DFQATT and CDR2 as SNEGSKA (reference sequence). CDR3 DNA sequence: TGCATTGGGGCCTCGACAGGGGGCGTTTTGGGCTACACCTTC. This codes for CIGASTGGVLGYTF.

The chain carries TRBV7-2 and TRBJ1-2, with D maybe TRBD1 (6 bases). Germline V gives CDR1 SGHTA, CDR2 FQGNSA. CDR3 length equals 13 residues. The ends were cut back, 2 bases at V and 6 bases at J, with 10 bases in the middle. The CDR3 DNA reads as TGTGCCAGCAGCTTATCCGGGGGCGATGGCTACACCTTC. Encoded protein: CASSLSGGDGYTF.

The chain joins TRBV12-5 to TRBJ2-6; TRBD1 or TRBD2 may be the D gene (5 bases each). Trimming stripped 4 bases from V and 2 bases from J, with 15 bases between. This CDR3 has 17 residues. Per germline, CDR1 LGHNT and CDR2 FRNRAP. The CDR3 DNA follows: TGTGCTAGTGGTTCGGCCGGGACGGCAACTGGGGCCAACGTCCTGACTTTC. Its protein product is CASGSAGTATGANVLTF.

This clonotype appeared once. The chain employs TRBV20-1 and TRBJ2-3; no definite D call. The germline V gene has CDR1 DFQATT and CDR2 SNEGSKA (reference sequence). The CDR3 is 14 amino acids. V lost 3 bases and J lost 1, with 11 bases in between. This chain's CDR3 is CSASPMVGTDTQYF. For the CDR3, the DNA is TGCAGTGCTAGCCCGATGGTCGGCACAGATACGCAGTATTTT.

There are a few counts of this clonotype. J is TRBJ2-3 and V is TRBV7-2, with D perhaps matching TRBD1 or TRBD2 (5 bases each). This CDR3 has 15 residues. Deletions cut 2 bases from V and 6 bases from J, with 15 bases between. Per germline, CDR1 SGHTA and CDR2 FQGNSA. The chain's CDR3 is CASSLTGHSRDTQYF. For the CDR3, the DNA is TGTGCCAGCAGCTTAACGGGGCACAGCAGGGATACGCAGTATTTT.

The CDR3 loop reads CASSLDWLAGQQYF. As DNA, the CDR3 is TGTGCCAGCAGCTTAGATTGGCTAGCGGGGCAGCAGTACTTC. The chain couples TRBV7-4 to TRBJ2-7; the match to TRBD2 covers 9 bases. This CDR3 has 14 amino acids. Germline CDR1 SGHVT, CDR2 SQSDAQ. With V trimmed by 1 base and J by 8 bases, 6 bases remained unmatched.

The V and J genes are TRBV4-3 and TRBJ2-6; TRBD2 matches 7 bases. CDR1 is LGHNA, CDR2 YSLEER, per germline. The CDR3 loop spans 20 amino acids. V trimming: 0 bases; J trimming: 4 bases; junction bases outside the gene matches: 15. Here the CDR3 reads CASSQDMAGVGPWGANVLTF. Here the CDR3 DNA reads TGCGCCAGCAGCCAAGATATGGCGGGAGTAGGGCCTTGGGGGGCCAACGTCCTGACTTTC.

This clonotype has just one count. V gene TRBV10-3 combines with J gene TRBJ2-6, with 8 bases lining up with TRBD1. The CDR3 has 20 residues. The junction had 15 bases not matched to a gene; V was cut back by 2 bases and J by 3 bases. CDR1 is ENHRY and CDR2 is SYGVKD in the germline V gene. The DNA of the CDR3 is TGTGCCATCAGTGAGACGATACAGGGGGTGACGGTATATGGGGCCAACGTCCTGACTTTC. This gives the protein CAISETIQGVTVYGANVLTF.

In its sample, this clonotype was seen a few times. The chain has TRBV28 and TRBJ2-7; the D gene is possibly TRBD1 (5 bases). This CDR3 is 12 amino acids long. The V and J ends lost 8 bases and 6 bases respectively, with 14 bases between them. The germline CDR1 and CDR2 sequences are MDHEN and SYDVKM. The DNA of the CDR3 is TGTGCCAGCCTCGGGCAGGGAAGCGAGCAGTACTTC. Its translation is CASLGQGSEQYF. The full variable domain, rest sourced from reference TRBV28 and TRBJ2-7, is DVKVTQSSRYLVKRTGEKVFLECVQDMDHENMFWYRQDPGLGLRLIYFSYDVKMKEKGDIPEGYSVSREKKERFSLILESASTNQTSMYLCASLGQGSEQYFGPGTRLTVT.

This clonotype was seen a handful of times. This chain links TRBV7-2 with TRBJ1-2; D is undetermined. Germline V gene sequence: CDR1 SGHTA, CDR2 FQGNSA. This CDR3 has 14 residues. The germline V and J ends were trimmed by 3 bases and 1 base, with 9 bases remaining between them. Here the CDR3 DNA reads TGTGCCAGCAGCTTCTTAGACATTAACTATGGCTACACCTTC. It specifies CASSFLDINYGYTF.

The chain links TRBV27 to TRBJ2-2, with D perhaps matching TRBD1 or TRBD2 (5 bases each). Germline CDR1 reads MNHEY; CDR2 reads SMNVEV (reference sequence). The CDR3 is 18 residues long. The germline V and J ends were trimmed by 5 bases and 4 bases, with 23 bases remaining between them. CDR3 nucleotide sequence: TGTGCCAGCAGTGCCTTCCGGGGCTCATGGGTCCTCACCGGGGAGCTGTTTTTT. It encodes CASSAFRGSWVLTGELFF.

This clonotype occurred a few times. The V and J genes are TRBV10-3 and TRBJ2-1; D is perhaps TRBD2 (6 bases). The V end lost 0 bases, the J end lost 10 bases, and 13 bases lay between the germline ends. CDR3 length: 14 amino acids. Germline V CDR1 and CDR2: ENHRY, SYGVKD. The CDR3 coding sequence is TGTGCCATCAGTGAGTCTTACGGGGGAGTGGAGCAGTTCTTC. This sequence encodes CAISESYGGVEQFF.

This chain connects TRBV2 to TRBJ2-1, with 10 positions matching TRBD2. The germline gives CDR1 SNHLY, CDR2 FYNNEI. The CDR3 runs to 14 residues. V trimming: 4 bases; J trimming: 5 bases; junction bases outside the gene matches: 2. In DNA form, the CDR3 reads TGTGCCAGCAGTGGAGCGGGAGGGAACAATGAGCAGTTCTTC. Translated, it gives CASSGAGGNNEQFF.

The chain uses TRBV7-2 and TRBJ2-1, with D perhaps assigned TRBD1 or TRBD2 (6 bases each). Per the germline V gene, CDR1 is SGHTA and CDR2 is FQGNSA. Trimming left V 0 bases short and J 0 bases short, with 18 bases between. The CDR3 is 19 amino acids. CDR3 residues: CASSLAYGWRDNSYNEQFF. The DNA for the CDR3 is TGTGCCAGCAGCTTAGCGTATGGTTGGCGGGACAACTCCTACAATGAGCAGTTCTTC.

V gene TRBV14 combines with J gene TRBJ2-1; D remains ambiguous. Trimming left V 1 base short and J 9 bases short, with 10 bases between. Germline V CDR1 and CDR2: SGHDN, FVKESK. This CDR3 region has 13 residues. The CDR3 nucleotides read TGTGCCAGCAGCCAAGTCTCCTTGCCTGAGCAGTTCTTC. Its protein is CASSQVSLPEQFF. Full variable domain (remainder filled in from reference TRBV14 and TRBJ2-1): EAGVTQFPSHSVIEKGQTVTLRCDPISGHDNLYWYRRVMGKEIKFLLHFVKESKQDESGMPNNRFLAERTGGTYSTLKVQPAELEDSGVYFCASSQVSLPEQFFGPGTRLTVL.

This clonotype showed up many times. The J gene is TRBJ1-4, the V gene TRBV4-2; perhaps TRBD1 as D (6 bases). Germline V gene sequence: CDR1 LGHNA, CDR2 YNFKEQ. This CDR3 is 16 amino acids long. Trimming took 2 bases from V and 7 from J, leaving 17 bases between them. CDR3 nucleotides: TGTGCCAGCAGCCAAAGATCGCGACAGGTGGCTGAAAAACTGTTTTTT. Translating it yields CASSQRSRQVAEKLFF.

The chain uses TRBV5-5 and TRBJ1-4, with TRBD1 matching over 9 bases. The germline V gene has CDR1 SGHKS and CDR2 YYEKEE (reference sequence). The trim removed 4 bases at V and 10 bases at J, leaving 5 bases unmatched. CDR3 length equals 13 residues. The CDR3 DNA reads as TGTGCCAGCAGCCCCGGGACAGGGCGAAAACTGTTTTTT. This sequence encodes CASSPGTGRKLFF.

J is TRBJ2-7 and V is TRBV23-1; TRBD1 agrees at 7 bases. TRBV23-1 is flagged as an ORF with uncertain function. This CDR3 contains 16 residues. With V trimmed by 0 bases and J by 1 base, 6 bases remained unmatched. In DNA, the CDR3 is TGCGCCAGCAGTCAATCGTGGACAGGCGGGTCCTACGAGCAGTACTTC. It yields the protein CASSQSWTGGSYEQYF.

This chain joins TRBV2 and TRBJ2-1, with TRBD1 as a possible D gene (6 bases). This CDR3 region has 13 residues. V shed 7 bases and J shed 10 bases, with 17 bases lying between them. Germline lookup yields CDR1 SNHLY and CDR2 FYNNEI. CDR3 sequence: CASIYRGGREQFF. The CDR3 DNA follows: TGTGCCAGCATTTATCGTGGGGGCAGGGAGCAGTTCTTC. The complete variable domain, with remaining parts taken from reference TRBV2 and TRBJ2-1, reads EPEVTQTPSHQVTQMGQEVILRCVPISNHLYFYWYRQILGQKVEFLVSFYNNEISEKSEIFDDQFSVERPDGSNFTLKIRSTKLEDSAMYFCASIYRGGREQFFGPGTRLTVL.

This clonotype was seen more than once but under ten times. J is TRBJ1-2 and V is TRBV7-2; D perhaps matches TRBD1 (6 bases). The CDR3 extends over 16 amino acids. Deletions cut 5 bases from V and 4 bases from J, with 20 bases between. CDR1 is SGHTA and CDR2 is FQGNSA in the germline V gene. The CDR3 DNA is TGTGCCAGCAGCCTTAGGGGGGGGGGTCGGGGCTATGGCTACACCTTC. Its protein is CASSLRGGGRGYGYTF.

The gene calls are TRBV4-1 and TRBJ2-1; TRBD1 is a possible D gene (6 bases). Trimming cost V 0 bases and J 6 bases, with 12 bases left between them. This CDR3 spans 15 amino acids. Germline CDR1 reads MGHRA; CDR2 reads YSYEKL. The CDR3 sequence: CASSQDWGTLNEQFF. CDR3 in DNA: TGCGCCAGCAGCCAAGATTGGGGGACACTCAATGAGCAGTTCTTC.

CDR3 nucleotide sequence: TGTGCCAGCAGCCGACCGGGACAGGGGGCAGAAGATACGCAGTATTTT. Translating gives CASSRPGQGAEDTQYF. The chain joins TRBV7-8 to TRBJ2-3; 12 nucleotides agree with TRBD1. Per germline, CDR1 SGHVS and CDR2 FQNEAQ. Trimming took 5 bases from V and 5 from J; bases not matched to a gene: 8. This CDR3 region has 16 residues.

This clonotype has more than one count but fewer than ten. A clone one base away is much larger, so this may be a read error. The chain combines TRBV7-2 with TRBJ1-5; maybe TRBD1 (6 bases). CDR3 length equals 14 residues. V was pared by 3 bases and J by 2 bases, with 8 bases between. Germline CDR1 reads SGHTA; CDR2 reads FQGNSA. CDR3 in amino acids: CASSFRQGNQPQHF. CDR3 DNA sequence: TGTGCCAGCAGCTTCCGACAGGGCAATCAGCCCCAGCATTTT.

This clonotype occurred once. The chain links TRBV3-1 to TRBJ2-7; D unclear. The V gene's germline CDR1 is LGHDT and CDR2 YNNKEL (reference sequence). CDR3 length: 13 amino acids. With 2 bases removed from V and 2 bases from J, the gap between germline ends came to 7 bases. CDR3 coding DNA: TGTGCCAGCAGCCAAAGTGCGGCCTACGAGCAGTACTTC. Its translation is CASSQSAAYEQYF.

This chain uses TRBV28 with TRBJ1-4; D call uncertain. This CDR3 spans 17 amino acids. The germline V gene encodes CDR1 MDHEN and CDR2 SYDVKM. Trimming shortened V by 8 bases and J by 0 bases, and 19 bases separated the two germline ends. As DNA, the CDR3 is TGTGCCAGCGAGGGTCGTCGGACCCTTGCAACTAATGAAAAACTGTTTTTT. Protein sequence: CASEGRRTLATNEKLFF.